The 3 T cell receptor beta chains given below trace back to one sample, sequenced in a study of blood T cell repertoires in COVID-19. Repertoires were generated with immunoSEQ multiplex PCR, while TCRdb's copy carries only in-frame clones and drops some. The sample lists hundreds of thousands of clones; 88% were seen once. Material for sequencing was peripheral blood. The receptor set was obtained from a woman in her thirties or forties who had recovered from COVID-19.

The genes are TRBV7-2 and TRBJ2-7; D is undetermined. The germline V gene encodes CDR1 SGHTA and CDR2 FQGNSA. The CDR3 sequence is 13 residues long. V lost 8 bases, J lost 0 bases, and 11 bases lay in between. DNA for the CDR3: TGTGCCAGCCGACTTTTAAGCTCCTACGAGCAGTACTTC. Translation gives CASRLLSSYEQYF.

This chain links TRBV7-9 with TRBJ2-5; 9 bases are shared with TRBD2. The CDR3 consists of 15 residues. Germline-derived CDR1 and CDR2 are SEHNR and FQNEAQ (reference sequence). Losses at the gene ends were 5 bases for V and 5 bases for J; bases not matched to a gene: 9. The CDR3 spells CASSIRLAGSETQYF. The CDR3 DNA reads TGTGCCAGCAGCATACGCCTAGCGGGGTCGGAGACCCAGTACTTC. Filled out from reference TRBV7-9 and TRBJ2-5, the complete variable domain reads DTGVSQNPRHKITKRGQNVTFRCDPISEHNRLYWYRQTLGQGPEFLTYFQNEAQLEKSRLLSDRFSAERPKGSFSTLEIQRTEQGDSAMYLCASSIRLAGSETQYFGPGTRLLVL.

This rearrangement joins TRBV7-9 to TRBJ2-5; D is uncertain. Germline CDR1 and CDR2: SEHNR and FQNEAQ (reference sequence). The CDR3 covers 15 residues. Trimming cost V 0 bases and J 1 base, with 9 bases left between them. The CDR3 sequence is CASSLAAYPQETQYF. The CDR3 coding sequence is TGTGCCAGCAGCTTAGCCGCCTATCCCCAAGAGACCCAGTACTTC.